In its sample, the clone carrying this T cell receptor beta chain was seen a few times. Its antigen is currently unknown. The CDR3 runs 18 residues. Germline CDR1 reads LGHDT; CDR2 reads YNNKEL (reference sequence). Trimming cost V 4 bases and J 0 bases; bases outside gene matches: 9. This sample is drawn from a study of blood T cells in healthy people across ages. General study findings and limits: Estimated diversity, derived from one million T cells, was regarded as an underestimate.

A second about 7 to 11 cycle PCR used barcoded and J-beta primers. TCRdb reprocessed the 5' RACE reads via MiXCR and lists one record per CDR3 protein. Here the sample spans some 850,000 distinct CDR3 sequences, around a quarter being singletons. These same records also appear under a second study, on T cells of mothers and their children. Turning to that study: The second PCR's M1S primer added sample barcodes and 2-4 random nucleotides.

The rearrangement links TRBV3-1 to TRBJ2-6, with 7 bases identical to TRBD1. The sample was blood. The TCR sequence derives from a boy aged 5-17 years in good health. CDR3 protein: CASSLLGQTTSGANVLTF. CDR3 bases: TGTGCCAGCAGCCTCCTGGGACAGACGACCTCTGGGGCCAACGTCCTGACTTTC. The full variable domain, with the rest looked up from reference TRBV3-1 and TRBJ2-6, is DTAVSQTPKYLVTQMGNDKSIKCEQNLGHDTMYWYKQDSKKFLKIMFSYNNKELIINETVPNRFSPKSPDKAHLNLHINSLELGDSAVYFCASSLLGQTTSGANVLTFGAGSRLTVL.